A selection of T cell receptor beta chains follows, all from one sample in a study of T cells in Graves' hyperthyroidism and ophthalmopathy. A single record per CDR3 protein comes from TCRdb applying MiXCR to the multiplex PCR reads. The sample yields 550,000 to 650,000 distinct CDR3 sequences, approximately 15% seen once. Sequences were obtained from blood. Receptor source: a woman between 35 and 50 years old with Graves' hyperthyroidism. Each CDR3 is given with its conserved first and last residue. A D gene is named only where the DNA matches it firmly. A clone size is listed for some rows: how often the clone was seen (once, few, many), or a class if it is expanded.

abundance,v_gene,j_gene,d_gene,CDR3aa,CDR3nt
-,TRBV6-4,TRBJ1-2,TRBD1,CASSDFRTGAGYTF,TGTGCCAGCAGTGACTTCAGGACAGGCGCTGGCTACACCTTC
many,TRBV7-2,TRBJ2-1,TRBD2,CASSLVGGGSRNEQFF,TGTGCCAGCAGCTTAGTCGGCGGCGGGAGTCGGAATGAGCAGTTCTTC
many,TRBV11-1,TRBJ1-1,TRBD1,CASSLFQGVYTEAFF,TGTGCCAGCAGCTTATTCCAGGGGGTGTACACTGAAGCTTTCTTT
few,TRBV5-1,TRBJ2-3,TRBD2,CASSLATSGGNTDTQYF,TGCGCCAGCAGCTTGGCTACTAGCGGGGGGAACACAGATACGCAGTATTTT
many,TRBV9,TRBJ2-7,TRBD1,CASSVEGQVLYEQYF,TGTGCCAGCAGCGTAGAGGGACAGGTGCTCTACGAGCAGTACTTC
few,TRBV6-2/TRBV6-3,TRBJ1-5,TRBD1,CASSYSTGTNQPQHF,TGTGCCAGCAGTTACTCGACAGGGACGAATCAGCCCCAGCATTTT
-,TRBV19,TRBJ2-2,TRBD1,CASNSGTGGPGELFF,TGTGCCAGTAACTCCGGGACAGGGGGCCCCGGGGAGCTGTTTTTT
many,TRBV20-1,TRBJ1-1,TRBD1,CSAARQGVTEAFF,TGCAGTGCGGCCAGACAGGGTGTCACTGAAGCTTTCTTT
-,TRBV7-9,TRBJ2-1,TRBD2,CASSLALAENNEQFF,TGTGCCAGCAGCTTAGCTCTAGCGGAAAACAATGAGCAGTTCTTC
many,TRBV3-1,TRBJ2-2,-,CASSQGGNTGELFF,TGTGCCAGCAGCCAAGGCGGGAACACCGGGGAGCTGTTTTTT
many,TRBV28,TRBJ1-5,-,CASSFPVVAGRDQPQHF,TGTGCCAGCAGTTTTCCCGTGGTCGCCGGTCGGGATCAGCCCCAGCATTTT
-,TRBV30,TRBJ2-1,TRBD2,CAWSVSRTSGSSYNEQFF,TGTGCCTGGAGTGTTTCTCGGACTAGCGGGAGTTCTTACAATGAGCAGTTCTTC
many,TRBV19,TRBJ1-1,-,CASSPRTRTEAFF,TGTGCCAGTAGTCCCCGGACGAGGACTGAAGCTTTCTTT
few,TRBV27,TRBJ2-7,-,CASTSGNRNTNPSQYREQYF,TGTGCCAGCACATCTGGGAATCGTAACACAAATCCCTCTCAGTACCGGGAGCAGTACTTC
few,TRBV9,TRBJ2-3,-,CASSVAARTDTQYF,TGTGCCAGCAGCGTAGCTGCTCGCACAGATACGCAGTATTTT
many,TRBV28,TRBJ2-7,TRBD2,CASSYLRERGSYEQYF,TGTGCCAGCAGTTACTTACGGGAGCGGGGGTCCTACGAGCAGTACTTC
-,TRBV20-1,TRBJ2-7,-,CSASARRGSYEQYF,TGCAGTGCTAGTGCTCGAAGAGGATCCTACGAGCAGTACTTC
few,TRBV29-1,TRBJ2-7,-,CSVGGSGTYEQYF,TGCAGCGTTGGGGGGAGTGGCACCTACGAGCAGTACTTC